A selection of T cell receptor beta chains follows, all from one sample in a study of response to subunit inactivated influenza vaccine. MiXCR, run by TCRdb on the RT-PCR reads, gives a single entry per CDR3 protein. The profile covers about 150,000 distinct CDR3 sequences, with about 10% appearing a single time and around 40% taken by the ten largest. The sample consisted of CD8+ T cells sorted from PBMCs, taken around 25 months after vaccination. The receptor source for this set is a man in his fifties or sixties who received an inactivated influenza vaccine. Each CDR3 is given with its conserved first and last residue. D genes are given only for firm matches. For some rows the clone size is stated as once, few or many, or as a class when expanded; others skip it.

d_gene	abundance	v_gene	j_gene	CDR3aa	CDR3nt
TRBD2	once	TRBV11-3	TRBJ2-1	CASSLTSDGYNEQFF	TGTGCCAGCAGCTTAACTAGCGACGGTTACAATGAGCAGTTCTTC
TRBD2	-	TRBV27	TRBJ2-1	CASSLASGAFGEQFF	TGTGCCAGCAGTTTGGCTAGCGGGGCCTTCGGTGAGCAGTTCTTC
-	-	TRBV20-1	TRBJ2-7	CSARDHKGSSYEQYF	TGCAGTGCTAGAGATCATAAGGGAAGCTCCTACGAGCAGTACTTC
TRBD1	few	TRBV7-9	TRBJ1-2	CASSLGTGEVYGYTF	TGTGCCAGCAGCCTCGGGACAGGGGAAGTCTATGGCTACACCTTC
-	many	TRBV2	TRBJ1-4	CASNEGAQEEKLFF	TGTGCCAGCAATGAAGGGGCTCAGGAAGAAAAACTGTTTTTT
-	few	TRBV4-3	TRBJ2-3	CASSQDRGPSTDTQYF	TGCGCCAGCAGCCAAGACAGGGGACCTAGCACAGATACGCAGTATTTT
TRBD2	-	TRBV12-3/TRBV12-4	TRBJ2-1	CASSSTSGKDEQFF	TGTGCCAGCAGTTCGACTAGCGGGAAAGATGAGCAGTTCTTC
-	few	TRBV4-1	TRBJ2-1	CASSQERSGYNEQFF	TGCGCCAGCAGCCAAGAGAGGTCAGGCTACAATGAGCAGTTCTTC
TRBD2	-	TRBV28	TRBJ2-3	CASSSPAAGGTDTQYF	TGTGCCAGCTCCTCCCCGGCAGCGGGAGGAACAGATACGCAGTATTTT
TRBD1	few	TRBV5-8	TRBJ1-4	CASSPMLRQGRDEKLFF	TGTGCCAGCAGCCCAATGTTACGACAGGGACGGGACGAAAAACTGTTTTTT
-	few	TRBV29-1	TRBJ2-1	CSVTGTTYNEQFF	TGCAGCGTTACCGGGACGACCTACAATGAGCAGTTCTTC
-	-	TRBV20-1	TRBJ2-7	CSARTNGTLAYEQYF	TGCAGTGCTAGGACTAACGGGACTTTGGCTTACGAGCAGTACTTC
-	-	TRBV5-1	TRBJ1-4	CASSLWSTGPNEKLFF	TGCGCCAGCAGCCTCTGGAGTACAGGGCCGAACGAAAAACTGTTTTTT
TRBD2	many	TRBV6-1	TRBJ2-1	CASSLLGGSNEQFF	TGTGCCAGCAGCCTACTGGGGGGGTCCAATGAGCAGTTCTTC
-	few	TRBV4-1	TRBJ2-1	CASSQSSGEQFNEQFF	TGCGCCAGCAGCCAGAGTTCGGGGGAGCAATTCAATGAGCAGTTCTTC
-	many	TRBV5-6	TRBJ2-1	CASSQLIREQFF	TGTGCCAGCAGCCAACTTATCCGAGAGCAGTTCTTC
TRBD2	few	TRBV6-2/TRBV6-3	TRBJ2-2	CASSYVPGTSGYTGELFF	TGTGCCAGCAGTTACGTTCCCGGGACTAGCGGGTACACCGGGGAGCTGTTTTTT
TRBD2	-	TRBV6-1	TRBJ2-1	CASSGTSGPSYNEQFF	TGTGCCAGCAGCGGGACTAGCGGGCCCTCCTACAATGAGCAGTTCTTC
TRBD1	few	TRBV6-2/TRBV6-3	TRBJ1-5	CASRRQGANQPQHF	TGTGCCAGCAGGAGACAGGGGGCGAATCAGCCCCAGCATTTT
-	few	TRBV19	TRBJ2-3	CASSILVGDTDTQYF	TGTGCCAGTAGTATTCTGGTAGGGGACACAGATACGCAGTATTTT
TRBD2	-	TRBV28	TRBJ2-7	CASSFRVLADEQYF	TGTGCCAGCAGTTTCAGGGTCCTAGCGGACGAGCAGTACTTC
-	-	TRBV6-1	TRBJ2-2	CASSPGAAGELFF	TGTGCCAGCAGCCCCGGGGCGGCCGGGGAGCTGTTTTTT
-	few	TRBV3-1	TRBJ2-1	CASSQYRPPYNEQFF	TGTGCCAGCAGCCAATACCGTCCCCCCTACAATGAGCAGTTCTTC
-	many	TRBV4-2	TRBJ2-1	CASSQLGVNEQFF	TGTGCCAGCAGCCAACTTGGGGTCAATGAGCAGTTCTTC
-	few	TRBV4-2	TRBJ2-7	CASSQELETSSYEQYF	TGTGCCAGCAGCCAAGAGTTAGAAACCAGCTCCTACGAGCAGTACTTC
-	-	TRBV5-1	TRBJ1-6	CASSTSGPAYNSPLHF	TGCGCCAGCAGCACTTCAGGGCCGGCCTATAATTCACCCCTCCACTTT
-	few	TRBV5-8	TRBJ2-1	CASSFQSYNEQFF	TGTGCCAGCAGCTTTCAGTCCTACAATGAGCAGTTCTTC
-	few	TRBV24-1	TRBJ1-2	CATSDSFNGGDADGYTF	TGTGCCACCAGTGATTCGTTTAACGGGGGGGATGCTGATGGCTACACCTTC
TRBD1	many	TRBV12-3/TRBV12-4	TRBJ2-7	CASSPGQAHEQYF	TGTGCCAGCAGTCCCGGACAGGCCCACGAGCAGTACTTC
TRBD1	-	TRBV25-1	TRBJ2-7	CASSPPGQVDYEQYF	TGTGCCAGCAGTCCGCCGGGACAGGTGGATTACGAGCAGTACTTC
-	-	TRBV18	TRBJ2-1	CASSPTEQFF	TGTGCCAGCTCACCAACTGAGCAGTTCTTC
-	many	TRBV24-1	TRBJ2-7	CATSAADYEQYF	TGTGCCACCAGTGCGGCGGATTACGAGCAGTACTTC
-	few	TRBV7-6	TRBJ2-3	CASSLDPRGDTQYF	TGTGCCAGCAGCTTGGACCCGCGTGGGGATACGCAGTATTTT
-	few	TRBV4-3	TRBJ2-2	CASSGVNTGELFF	TGCGCCAGCAGCGGGGTCAACACCGGGGAGCTGTTTTTT
TRBD1	-	TRBV10-3	TRBJ1-2	CAISESPGGAGYTF	TGTGCCATCAGTGAGTCACCAGGGGGAGCTGGCTACACCTTC
TRBD1	-	TRBV5-1	TRBJ1-2	CASSLAVLLGQGQDYTF	TGCGCCAGCAGCTTGGCCGTCCTTCTGGGACAGGGACAAGACTACACCTTC
-	-	TRBV24-1	TRBJ2-1	CATSPTWDEQFF	TGTGCCACCAGTCCCACTTGGGATGAGCAGTTCTTC
-	few	TRBV3-1	TRBJ1-1	CASSQDTGAFF	TGTGCCAGCAGTCAAGATACAGGAGCTTTCTTT
TRBD2	-	TRBV3-1	TRBJ2-1	CASSQDPLAGNEQFF	TGTGCCAGCAGCCAAGATCCCCTAGCGGGTAATGAGCAGTTCTTC
-	few	TRBV29-1	TRBJ2-3	CSVVSGIRTDTQYF	TGCAGCGTTGTCTCCGGAATCCGCACAGATACGCAGTATTTT
-	many	TRBV7-8	TRBJ2-1	CASSVTKNNEQFF	TGTGCCAGCAGCGTAACAAAGAACAATGAGCAGTTCTTC
TRBD1	medium-sized	TRBV29-1	TRBJ2-3	CSVDYRGDTQYF	TGCAGCGTTGATTACAGGGGAGATACGCAGTATTTT
-	few	TRBV4-3	TRBJ2-7	CASSQDMGRAYEQYF	TGCGCCAGCAGCCAAGATATGGGTCGGGCATACGAGCAGTACTTC
-	many	TRBV20-1	TRBJ2-7	CSASWAQVYEQYF	TGCAGTGCGTCGTGGGCCCAGGTCTACGAGCAGTACTTC
TRBD2	-	TRBV9	TRBJ2-3	CASSASGRAGTDTQYF	TGTGCCAGCTCGGCTAGCGGGAGAGCAGGGACAGATACGCAGTATTTT
TRBD2	-	TRBV6-1	TRBJ2-2	CASSLLLATGELFF	TGTGCCAGCAGTCTCTTACTAGCGACTGGGGAGCTGTTTTTT
-	-	TRBV4-1	TRBJ2-3	CASSPEGGFTQYF	TGCGCCAGCAGCCCTGAGGGGGGGTTTACGCAGTATTTT
-	many	TRBV4-3	TRBJ2-7	CASSQDVSYYEQYF	TGCGCCAGCAGCCAAGATGTAAGCTACTACGAGCAGTACTTC
-	many	TRBV9	TRBJ2-6	CASSLGGANVLTF	TGTGCCAGCAGTCTAGGTGGGGCCAACGTCCTGACTTTC